The entry below describes one TCR beta chain. As yet, its antigen is unknown. This entry belongs to a study of cytomegalovirus exposure and HLA in healthy donors. This CDR3 is built from 16 residues. The germline CDR1 and CDR2 sequences are KGHSH and LQKENI. The ends were cut back, 5 bases at V and 0 bases at J, with 15 bases in the middle. Points from the study as a whole: In a later analysis, a genetic analysis reported fewer productive-TCR N-insertions in an Asian-associated ancestry cluster than the cohort average. In a later analysis, TCR beta V- and J-gene trimming showed a link to a missense DCLRE1C variant. Later work found that TCR association rates differed between HLA loci; DRB1 had the most and HLA-C the fewest.

This PCR relied on a set of 60 Vbeta primers and 13 Jbeta primers. TCRdb's table, derived via immunoSEQ multiplex PCR, lists solely in-frame clones and lacks some. The sample lists roughly 120,000 clones, 50% to 65% seen once, with approximately 9.1% in the top ten. The chain employs TRBV18 and TRBJ2-3; maybe TRBD1 (6 bases). The sample was PBMCs. This receptor was taken from a man aged 35 to 55 in good health and CMV-seropositive. The CDR3 loop is CASSASQQGSTDTQYF. The CDR3, as DNA: TGTGCCAGCTCAGCCAGTCAACAGGGTAGCACAGATACGCAGTATTTT.